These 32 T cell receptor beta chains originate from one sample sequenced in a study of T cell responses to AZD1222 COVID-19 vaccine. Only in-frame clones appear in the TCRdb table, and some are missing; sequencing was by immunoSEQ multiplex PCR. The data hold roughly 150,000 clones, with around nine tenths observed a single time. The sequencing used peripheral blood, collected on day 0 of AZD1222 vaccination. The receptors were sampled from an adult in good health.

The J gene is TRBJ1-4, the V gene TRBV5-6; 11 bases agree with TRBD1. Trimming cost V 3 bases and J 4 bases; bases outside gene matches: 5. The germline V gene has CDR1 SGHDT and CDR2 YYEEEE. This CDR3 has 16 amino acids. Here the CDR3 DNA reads TGTGCCAGCAGCTCGGGACAGGGGGTGTATAATGAAAAACTGTTTTTT. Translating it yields CASSSGQGVYNEKLFF.

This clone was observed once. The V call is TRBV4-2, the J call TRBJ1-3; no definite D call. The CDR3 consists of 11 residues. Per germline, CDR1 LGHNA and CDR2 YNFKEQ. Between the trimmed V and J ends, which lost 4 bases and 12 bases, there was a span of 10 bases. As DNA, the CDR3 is TGTGCCAGCAGCCTATTCACGGGCATATATTTT. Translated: CASSLFTGIYF.

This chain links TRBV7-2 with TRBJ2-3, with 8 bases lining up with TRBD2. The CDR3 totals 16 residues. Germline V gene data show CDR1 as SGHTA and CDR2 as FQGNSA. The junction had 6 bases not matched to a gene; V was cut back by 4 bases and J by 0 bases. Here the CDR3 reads CASSWTSSLSTDTQYF. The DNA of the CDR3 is TGTGCCAGCAGCTGGACTAGCTCTCTTAGCACAGATACGCAGTATTTT.

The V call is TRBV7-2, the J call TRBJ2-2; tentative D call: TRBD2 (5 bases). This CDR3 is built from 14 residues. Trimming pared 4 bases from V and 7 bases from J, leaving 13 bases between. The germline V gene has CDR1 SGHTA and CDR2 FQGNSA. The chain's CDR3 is CASSSGILIGELFF. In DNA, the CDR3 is TGTGCCAGCAGCTCGGGGATTTTGATCGGGGAGCTGTTTTTT.

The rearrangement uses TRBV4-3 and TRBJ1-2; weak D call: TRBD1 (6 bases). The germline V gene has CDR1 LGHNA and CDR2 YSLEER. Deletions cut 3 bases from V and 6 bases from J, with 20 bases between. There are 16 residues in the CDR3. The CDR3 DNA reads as TGCGCCAGCAGCCAGCGAGCCACAGGGATTGGGAATGGCTACACCTTC. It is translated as CASSQRATGIGNGYTF.

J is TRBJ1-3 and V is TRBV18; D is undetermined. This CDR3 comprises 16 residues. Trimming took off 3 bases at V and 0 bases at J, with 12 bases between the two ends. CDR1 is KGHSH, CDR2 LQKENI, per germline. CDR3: CASSPDRRSSGNTIYF. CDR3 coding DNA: TGTGCCAGCTCACCGGACCGCCGCTCCTCTGGAAACACCATATATTTT.

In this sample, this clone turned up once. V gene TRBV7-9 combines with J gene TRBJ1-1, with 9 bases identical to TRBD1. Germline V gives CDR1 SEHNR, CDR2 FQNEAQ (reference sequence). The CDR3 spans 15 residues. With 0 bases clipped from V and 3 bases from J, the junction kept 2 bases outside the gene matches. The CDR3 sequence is CASSLARQGDTEAFF. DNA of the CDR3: TGTGCCAGCAGCTTAGCGCGACAGGGGGACACTGAAGCTTTCTTT.

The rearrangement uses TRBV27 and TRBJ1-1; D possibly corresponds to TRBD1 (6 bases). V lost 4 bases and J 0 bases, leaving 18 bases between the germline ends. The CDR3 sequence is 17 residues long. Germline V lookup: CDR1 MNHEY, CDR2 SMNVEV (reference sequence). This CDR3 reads CASSSEPGHGLNTEAFF. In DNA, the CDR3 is TGTGCCAGCAGTTCGGAGCCGGGACACGGATTGAACACTGAAGCTTTCTTT.

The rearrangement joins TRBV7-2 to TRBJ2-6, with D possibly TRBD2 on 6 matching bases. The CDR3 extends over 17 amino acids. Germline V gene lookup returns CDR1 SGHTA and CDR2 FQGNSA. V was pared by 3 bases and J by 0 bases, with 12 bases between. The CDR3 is CASSLGRRGSGANVLTF. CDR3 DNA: TGTGCCAGCAGCTTGGGTAGGAGGGGCTCTGGGGCCAACGTCCTGACTTTC. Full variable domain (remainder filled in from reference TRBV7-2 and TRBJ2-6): GAGVSQSPSNKVTEKGKDVELRCDPISGHTALYWYRQSLGQGLEFLIYFQGNSAPDKSGLPSDRFSAERTGGSVSTLTIQRTQQEDSAVYLCASSLGRRGSGANVLTFGAGSRLTVL.

Here the CDR3 reads CASSQDSGTGGNEQYF. The CDR3 region has the DNA TGTGCCAGCAGCCAAGATTCCGGGACAGGGGGCAACGAGCAGTACTTC. The chain is built from TRBV4-2 and TRBJ2-7; 12 nucleotides agree with TRBD1. The CDR3 consists of 16 residues. Trimming at V came to 0 bases and at J to 5 bases, leaving 5 bases not matched to a gene. The germline V gene encodes CDR1 LGHNA and CDR2 YNFKEQ.

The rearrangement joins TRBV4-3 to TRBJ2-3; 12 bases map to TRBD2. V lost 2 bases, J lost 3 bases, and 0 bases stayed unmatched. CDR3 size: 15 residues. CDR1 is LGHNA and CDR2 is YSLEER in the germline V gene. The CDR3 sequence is CASSQLAGGTDTQYF. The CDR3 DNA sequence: TGCGCCAGCAGCCAACTAGCGGGGGGGACAGATACGCAGTATTTT.

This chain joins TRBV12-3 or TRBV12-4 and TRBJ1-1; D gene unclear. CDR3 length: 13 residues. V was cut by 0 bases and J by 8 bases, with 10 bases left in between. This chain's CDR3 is CASSLASRPEAFF. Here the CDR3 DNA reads TGTGCCAGCAGTTTAGCGAGCCGTCCCGAAGCTTTCTTT.

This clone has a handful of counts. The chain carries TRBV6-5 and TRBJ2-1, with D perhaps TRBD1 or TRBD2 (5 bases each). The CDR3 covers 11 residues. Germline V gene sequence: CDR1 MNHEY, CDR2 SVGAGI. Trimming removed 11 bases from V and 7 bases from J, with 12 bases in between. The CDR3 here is CASGRGNEQFF. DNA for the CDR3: TGTGCCTCAGGGCGAGGGAATGAGCAGTTCTTC.

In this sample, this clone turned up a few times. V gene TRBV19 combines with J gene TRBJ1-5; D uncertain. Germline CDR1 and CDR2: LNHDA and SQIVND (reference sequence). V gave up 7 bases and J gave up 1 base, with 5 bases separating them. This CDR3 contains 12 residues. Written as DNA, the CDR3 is TGTGCCAGTACGAACAGCAATCAGCCCCAGCATTTT. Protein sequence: CASTNSNQPQHF.

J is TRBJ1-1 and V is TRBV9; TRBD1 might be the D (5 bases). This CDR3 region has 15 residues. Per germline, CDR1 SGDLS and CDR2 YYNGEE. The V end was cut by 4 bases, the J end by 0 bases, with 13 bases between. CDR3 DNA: TGTGCCAGCAGCTCGAGACAGTCCATGAACACTGAAGCTTTCTTT. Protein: CASSSRQSMNTEAFF.

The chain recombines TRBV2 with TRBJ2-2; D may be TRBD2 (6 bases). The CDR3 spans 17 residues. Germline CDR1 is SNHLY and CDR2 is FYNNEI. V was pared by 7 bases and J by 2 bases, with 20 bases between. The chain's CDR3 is CASTGGTPGLNTGELFF. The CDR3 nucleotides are TGTGCCAGCACCGGTGGGACTCCCGGACTAAACACCGGGGAGCTGTTTTTT.

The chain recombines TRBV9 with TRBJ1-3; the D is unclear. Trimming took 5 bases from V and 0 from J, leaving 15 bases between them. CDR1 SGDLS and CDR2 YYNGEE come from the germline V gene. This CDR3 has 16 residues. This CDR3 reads CASSEGSGSSGNTIYF. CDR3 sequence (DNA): TGTGCCAGCAGTGAGGGTTCGGGCTCCTCTGGAAACACCATATATTTT.

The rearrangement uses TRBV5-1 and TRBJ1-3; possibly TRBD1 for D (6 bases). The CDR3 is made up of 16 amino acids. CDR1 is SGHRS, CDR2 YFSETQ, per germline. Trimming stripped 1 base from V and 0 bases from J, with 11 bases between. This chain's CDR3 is CASSLTGPSSGNTIYF. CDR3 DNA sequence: TGCGCCAGCAGCTTGACAGGGCCATCCTCTGGAAACACCATATATTTT.

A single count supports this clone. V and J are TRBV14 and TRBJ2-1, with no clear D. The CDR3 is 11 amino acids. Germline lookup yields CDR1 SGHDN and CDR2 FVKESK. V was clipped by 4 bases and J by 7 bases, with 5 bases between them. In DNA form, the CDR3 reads TGTGCCAGCAGCCTAGGGAATGAGCAGTTCTTC. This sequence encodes CASSLGNEQFF.

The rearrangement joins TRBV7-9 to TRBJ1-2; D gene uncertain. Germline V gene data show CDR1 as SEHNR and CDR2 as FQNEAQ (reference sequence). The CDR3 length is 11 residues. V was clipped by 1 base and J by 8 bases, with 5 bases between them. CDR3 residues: CASSLGGGYTF. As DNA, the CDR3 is TGTGCCAGCAGCTTAGGTGGGGGCTACACCTTC.

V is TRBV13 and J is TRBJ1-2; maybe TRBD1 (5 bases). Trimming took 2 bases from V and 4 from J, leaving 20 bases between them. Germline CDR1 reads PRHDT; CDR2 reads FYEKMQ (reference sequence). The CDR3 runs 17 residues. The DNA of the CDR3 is TGTGCCAGCAGCTTAAGTTCGGGGTGGCAGGGAACCTATGGCTACACCTTC. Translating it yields CASSLSSGWQGTYGYTF. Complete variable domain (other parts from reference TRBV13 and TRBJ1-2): AAGVIQSPRHLIKEKRETATLKCYPIPRHDTVYWYQQGPGQDPQFLISFYEKMQSDKGSIPDRFSAQQFSDYHSELNMSSLELGDSALYFCASSLSSGWQGTYGYTFGSGTRLTVV.

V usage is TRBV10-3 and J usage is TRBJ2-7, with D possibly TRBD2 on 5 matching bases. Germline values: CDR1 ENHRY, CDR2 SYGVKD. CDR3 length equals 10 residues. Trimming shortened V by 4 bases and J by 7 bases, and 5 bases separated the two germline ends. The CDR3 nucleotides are TGTGCCATCAGTGCGGGGGAGCAGTACTTC. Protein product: CAISAGEQYF.

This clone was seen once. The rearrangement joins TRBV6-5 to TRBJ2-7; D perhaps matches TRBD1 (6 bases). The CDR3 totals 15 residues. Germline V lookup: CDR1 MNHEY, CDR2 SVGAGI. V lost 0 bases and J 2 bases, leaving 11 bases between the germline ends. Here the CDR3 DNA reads TGTGCCAGCAGTTACTCTTCGACAGGCGCCTACGAGCAGTACTTC. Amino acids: CASSYSSTGAYEQYF.

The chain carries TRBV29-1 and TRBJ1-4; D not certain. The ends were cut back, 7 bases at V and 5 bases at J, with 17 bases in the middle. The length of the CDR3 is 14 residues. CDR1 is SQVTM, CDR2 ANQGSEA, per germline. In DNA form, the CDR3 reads TGCAGCGCCTCCGCAACGGGCGGAAATGAAAAACTGTTTTTT. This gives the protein CSASATGGNEKLFF.

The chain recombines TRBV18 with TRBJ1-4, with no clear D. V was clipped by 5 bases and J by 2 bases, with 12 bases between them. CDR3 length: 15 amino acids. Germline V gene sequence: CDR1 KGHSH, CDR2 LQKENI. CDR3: CASSSNPTTNEKLFF. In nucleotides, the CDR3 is TGTGCCAGCTCATCCAACCCGACGACTAATGAAAAACTGTTTTTT.

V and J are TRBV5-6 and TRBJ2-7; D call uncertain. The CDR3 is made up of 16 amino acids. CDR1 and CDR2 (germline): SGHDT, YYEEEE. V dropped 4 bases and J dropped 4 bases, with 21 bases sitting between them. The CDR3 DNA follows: TGTGCCAGCAGCAGGTTAGAGGTGAGGCTGGGTTACGAGCAGTACTTC. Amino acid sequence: CASSRLEVRLGYEQYF.

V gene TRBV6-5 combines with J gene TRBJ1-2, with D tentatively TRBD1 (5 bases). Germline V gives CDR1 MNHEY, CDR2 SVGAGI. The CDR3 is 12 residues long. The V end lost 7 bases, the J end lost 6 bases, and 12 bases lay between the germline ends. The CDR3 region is CASTRGEDGYTF. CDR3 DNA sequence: TGTGCCAGCACCCGGGGGGAGGATGGCTACACCTTC.

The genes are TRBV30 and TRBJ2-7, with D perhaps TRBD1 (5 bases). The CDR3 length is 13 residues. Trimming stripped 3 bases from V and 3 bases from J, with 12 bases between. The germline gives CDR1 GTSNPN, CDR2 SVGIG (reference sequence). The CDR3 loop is CAWSPLGDYEQYF. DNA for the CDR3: TGTGCCTGGAGCCCCCTAGGGGACTACGAGCAGTACTTC.

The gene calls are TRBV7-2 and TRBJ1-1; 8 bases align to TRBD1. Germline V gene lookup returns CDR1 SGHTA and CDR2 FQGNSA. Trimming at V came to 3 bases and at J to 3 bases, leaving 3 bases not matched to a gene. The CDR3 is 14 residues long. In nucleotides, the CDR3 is TGTGCCAGCAGCTTCACAGGGGGGGACACTGAAGCTTTCTTT. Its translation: CASSFTGGDTEAFF.

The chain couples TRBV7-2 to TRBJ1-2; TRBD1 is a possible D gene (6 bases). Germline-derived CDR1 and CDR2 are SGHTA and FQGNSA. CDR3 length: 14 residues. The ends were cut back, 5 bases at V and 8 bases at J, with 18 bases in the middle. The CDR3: CASSARQAARGYTF. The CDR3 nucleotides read TGTGCCAGCAGCGCCCGACAGGCGGCGCGAGGCTACACCTTC. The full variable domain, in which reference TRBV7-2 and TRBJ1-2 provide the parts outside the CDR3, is GAGVSQSPSNKVTEKGKDVELRCDPISGHTALYWYRQSLGQGLEFLIYFQGNSAPDKSGLPSDRFSAERTGGSVSTLTIQRTQQEDSAVYLCASSARQAARGYTFGSGTRLTVV.

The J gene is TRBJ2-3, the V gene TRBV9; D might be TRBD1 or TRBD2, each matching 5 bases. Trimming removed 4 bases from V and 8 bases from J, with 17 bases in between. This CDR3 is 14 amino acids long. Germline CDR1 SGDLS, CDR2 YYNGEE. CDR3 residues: CASSPFSSGTTQYF. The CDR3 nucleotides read TGTGCCAGCAGCCCCTTCTCGTCGGGGACTACGCAGTATTTT.

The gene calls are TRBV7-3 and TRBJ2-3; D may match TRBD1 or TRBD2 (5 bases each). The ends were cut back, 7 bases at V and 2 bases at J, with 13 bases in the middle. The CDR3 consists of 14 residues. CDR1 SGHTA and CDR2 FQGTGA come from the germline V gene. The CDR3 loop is CASKPGPFTDTQYF. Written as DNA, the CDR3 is TGTGCCAGCAAACCGGGACCATTCACAGATACGCAGTATTTT.